The rows below give T cell receptor beta chains drawn from one sample of a study of siplizumab effects on memory and regulatory T cells. Measured with immunoSEQ multiplex PCR; TCRdb has only the in-frame clones, and not every one. The top ten hold around 1.7% of the sample, which has roughly 120,000 clones, less than 95% seen once. The sequencing input was non-Treg CD4+ T cells sorted from blood. Receptors originate from a human donor in good health. CDR3s include the opening cysteine and the closing phenylalanine or tryptophan. A D gene is named only where the DNA matches it firmly. Some rows mark clone size as missing; the rest say once, few, many or name a class of expanded clone.

v_gene	abundance	d_gene	j_gene	CDR3nt	CDR3aa
TRBV6-5	NA	TRBD2	TRBJ2-1	TGTGCCAGCAGTTACCTCCTTGGGTCACTAGCGGGTGAGCAGTTCTTC	CASSYLLGSLAGEQFF
TRBV9	NA	NA	TRBJ1-2	TGTGCCAGCAGCGCGGATAAAGATGGCTACACCTTC	CASSADKDGYTF
TRBV5-7	NA	TRBD1	TRBJ1-5	TGTGCCAGCAGCTTCATCGGGGACAGAGACAATAGCAATCAGCCCCAGCATTTT	CASSFIGDRDNSNQPQHF
TRBV10-2	NA	TRBD2	TRBJ2-1	TGCGCCAGCAGGCAAGCGGGAGAGAAGAATGAGCAGTTCTTC	CASRQAGEKNEQFF
TRBV19	NA	NA	TRBJ1-2	TGTGCCAGTAGTATTGGCGGCAGGGGATATGGCTACACCTTC	CASSIGGRGYGYTF
TRBV11-2	NA	NA	TRBJ1-1	TGTGCCAGCAGCCCGTCGGGACAACAGAACACTGAAGCTTTCTTT	CASSPSGQQNTEAFF
TRBV4-1	NA	NA	TRBJ1-3	TGCGCCAGCACAAAGCAGATCTCTGGGAGCACCATATATTTT	CASTKQISGSTIYF
TRBV4-2	NA	NA	TRBJ2-3	TGTGCCAGCAGCCAAGTTGACAGACTAATAGATACGCAGTATTTT	CASSQVDRLIDTQYF
TRBV1	NA	NA	TRBJ2-7	TGCACCAGCAGCCGGGCCACCCCGTTCGACTCCTACGAGCAGTACTTC	CTSSRATPFDSYEQYF
TRBV7-3	once	NA	TRBJ2-5	TGTGCCAGCAGCTTAACGGTGGGGGAGACCCAGTACTTC	CASSLTVGETQYF
TRBV7-7	NA	TRBD1	TRBJ2-1	TGTGCCAGCAGCAGACACCGGACAGGGGACTACAATGAGCAGTTCTTC	CASSRHRTGDYNEQFF
TRBV2	NA	NA	TRBJ1-1	TGTGCCAGCAGTGGACAGGCAATGTTGGGTGGCACTGAAGCTTTCTTT	CASSGQAMLGGTEAFF
TRBV4-1	NA	NA	TRBJ1-1	TGCGCCAGCAGCCGTGGCCCACAGGCTGTCATGAACACTGAAGCTTTCTTT	CASSRGPQAVMNTEAFF
TRBV7-3	NA	TRBD1	TRBJ2-3	TGTGCCAGCAGCAAGGGACAGACCTTCACAGATACGCAGTATTTT	CASSKGQTFTDTQYF
TRBV27	once	TRBD1	TRBJ1-2	TGTGCCAGCAGTTTTTCAAGACAGGGGGCGAACTATGGCTACACCTTC	CASSFSRQGANYGYTF
TRBV11-3	NA	TRBD1	TRBJ1-1	TGTGCCAGCAGCCAAGACAGGGGGGAGACTGAAGCTTTCTTT	CASSQDRGETEAFF
TRBV6-5	NA	NA	TRBJ2-2	TGTGCCAGCCGTAGGACGGCTACGAACACCGGGGAGCTGTTTTTT	CASRRTATNTGELFF
TRBV5-6	NA	NA	TRBJ2-5	TGTGCCAGCAGCTTGGCCATTTGGAAACAAGAGACCCAGTACTTC	CASSLAIWKQETQYF
TRBV5-6	NA	NA	TRBJ2-2	TGTGCCAGCGTCCCAGGGCTAACCGGGGAGCTGTTTTTT	CASVPGLTGELFF
TRBV6-5	NA	NA	TRBJ1-3	TGTGCCAGCAGTTACCGGGGACGTGGAAACACCATATATTTT	CASSYRGRGNTIYF
TRBV7-9	NA	NA	TRBJ1-3	TGTGCCAGCAGCCCCCCAGGGGCTGGAAACACCATATATTTT	CASSPPGAGNTIYF
TRBV2	NA	TRBD1	TRBJ2-1	TGTGCCAGCAGCGAGGACAGGGACTCCAATGAGCAGTTCTTC	CASSEDRDSNEQFF
TRBV4-1	NA	NA	TRBJ2-2	TGCGCCAGCAGCCAAGATTTGCGCGGGGAGCTGTTTTTT	CASSQDLRGELFF
TRBV25-1	NA	NA	TRBJ2-5	TGTGCCAGCAGCGAAGCCGGGGGACAGAAAGAGACCCAGTACTTC	CASSEAGGQKETQYF
TRBV2	few	NA	TRBJ1-3	TGTGCCAGCACGGGAGAGCAGAACTCTGGAAACACCATATATTTT	CASTGEQNSGNTIYF
TRBV6-4	NA	TRBD1	TRBJ1-6	TGTGCCAGCAGTGACCAGGGACAGGGGAATTCACCCCTCCACTTT	CASSDQGQGNSPLHF
TRBV7-9	NA	TRBD2	TRBJ2-1	TGTGCCAGCAGCCCCACGGGACTAGCGGGGGCCGGGGAGCAGTTCTTC	CASSPTGLAGAGEQFF
TRBV5-1	NA	NA	TRBJ1-1	TGCGCCAGCAGCTCCGAGCAGCTAGCTTTCTTT	CASSSEQLAFF
TRBV10-1	NA	TRBD2	TRBJ2-2	TGCGCCAGCAGTGCTAGCGGGAGAATCCCCGGGGAGCTGTTTTTT	CASSASGRIPGELFF
TRBV5-3	NA	TRBD2	TRBJ2-1	TGTGCCAGAAGCGTGGGCAGGACTAGCGGGAGGACTAGCTCCTACAATGAGCAGTTCTTC	CARSVGRTSGRTSSYNEQFF
TRBV5-1	NA	NA	TRBJ1-6	TGCGCCAGCGGCCGGGACGGAGGTTCACCCCTCCACTTT	CASGRDGGSPLHF
TRBV6-1	NA	NA	TRBJ1-5	TGTGCCAGCACCCCTCCAGTCTATAGCAATCAGCCCCAGCATTTT	CASTPPVYSNQPQHF
TRBV25-1	NA	TRBD2	TRBJ2-5	TGTGCCAGCAGACTGACTAGCGGGAGAGCAGAGACCCAGTACTTC	CASRLTSGRAETQYF
TRBV7-2	NA	NA	TRBJ2-5	TGTGCCAGCAGCTTAGCCCTAGGGGGAACGGGGGCAAGGGAGACCCAGTACTTC	CASSLALGGTGARETQYF
TRBV25-1	NA	TRBD1	TRBJ2-1	TGTGCCAGCGGGAGGACAGGGTCCTACAATGAGCAGTTCTTC	CASGRTGSYNEQFF
TRBV4-2	NA	TRBD2	TRBJ2-5	TGTGCCAGCAGCCAAGGGACTAGCGTGGAGACCCAGTACTTC	CASSQGTSVETQYF
TRBV7-2	NA	TRBD1	TRBJ2-7	TGTGCCAGCAGGTTACAGGGGGCAGGGGAGCAGTACTTC	CASRLQGAGEQYF